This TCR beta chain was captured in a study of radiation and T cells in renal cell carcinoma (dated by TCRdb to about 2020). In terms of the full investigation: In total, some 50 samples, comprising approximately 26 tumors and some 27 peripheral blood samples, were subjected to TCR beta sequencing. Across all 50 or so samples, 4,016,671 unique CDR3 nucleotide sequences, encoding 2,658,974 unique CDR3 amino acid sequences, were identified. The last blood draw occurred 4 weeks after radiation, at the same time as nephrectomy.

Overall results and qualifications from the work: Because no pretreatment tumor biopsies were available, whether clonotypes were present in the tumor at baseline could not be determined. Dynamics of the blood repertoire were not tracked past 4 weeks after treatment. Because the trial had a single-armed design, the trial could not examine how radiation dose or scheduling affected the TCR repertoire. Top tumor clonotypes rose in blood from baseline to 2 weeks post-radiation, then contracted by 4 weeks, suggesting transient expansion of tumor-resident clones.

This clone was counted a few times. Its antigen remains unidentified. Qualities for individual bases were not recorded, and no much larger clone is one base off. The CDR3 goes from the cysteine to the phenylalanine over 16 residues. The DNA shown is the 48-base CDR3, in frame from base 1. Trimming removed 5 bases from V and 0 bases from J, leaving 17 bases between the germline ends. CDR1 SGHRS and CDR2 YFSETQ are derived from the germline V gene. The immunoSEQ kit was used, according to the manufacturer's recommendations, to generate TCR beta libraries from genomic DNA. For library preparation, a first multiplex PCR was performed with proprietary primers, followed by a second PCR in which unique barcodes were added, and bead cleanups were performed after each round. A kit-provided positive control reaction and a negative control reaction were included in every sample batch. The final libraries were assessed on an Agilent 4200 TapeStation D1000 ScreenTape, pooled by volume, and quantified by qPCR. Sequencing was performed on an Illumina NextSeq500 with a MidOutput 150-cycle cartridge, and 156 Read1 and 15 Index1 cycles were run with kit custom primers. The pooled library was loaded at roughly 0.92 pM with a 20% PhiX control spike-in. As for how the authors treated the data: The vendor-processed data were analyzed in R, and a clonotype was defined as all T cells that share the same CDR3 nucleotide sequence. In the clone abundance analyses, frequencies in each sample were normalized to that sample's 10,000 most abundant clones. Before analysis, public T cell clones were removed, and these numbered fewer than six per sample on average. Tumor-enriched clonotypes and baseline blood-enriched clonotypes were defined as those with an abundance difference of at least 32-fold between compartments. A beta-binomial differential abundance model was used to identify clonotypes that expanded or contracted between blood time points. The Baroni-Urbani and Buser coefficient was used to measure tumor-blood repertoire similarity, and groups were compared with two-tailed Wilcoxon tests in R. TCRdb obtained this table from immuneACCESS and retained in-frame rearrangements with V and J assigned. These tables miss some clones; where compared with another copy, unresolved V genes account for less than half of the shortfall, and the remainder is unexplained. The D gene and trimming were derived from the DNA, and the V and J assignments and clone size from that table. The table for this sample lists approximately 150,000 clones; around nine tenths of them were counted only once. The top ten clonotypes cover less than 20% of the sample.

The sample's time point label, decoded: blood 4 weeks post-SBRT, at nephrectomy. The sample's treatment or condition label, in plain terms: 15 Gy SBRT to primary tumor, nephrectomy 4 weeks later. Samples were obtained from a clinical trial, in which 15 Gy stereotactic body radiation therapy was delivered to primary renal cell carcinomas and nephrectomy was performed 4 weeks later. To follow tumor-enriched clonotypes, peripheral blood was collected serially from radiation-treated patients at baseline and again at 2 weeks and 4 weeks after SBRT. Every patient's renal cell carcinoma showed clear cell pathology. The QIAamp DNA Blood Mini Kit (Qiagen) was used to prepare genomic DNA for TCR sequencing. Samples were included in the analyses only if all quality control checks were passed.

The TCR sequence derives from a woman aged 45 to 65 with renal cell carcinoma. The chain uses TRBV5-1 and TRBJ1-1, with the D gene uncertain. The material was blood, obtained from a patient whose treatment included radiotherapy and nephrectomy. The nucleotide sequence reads TGCGCCAGCAGTATTGTCGGTAGTGGGATGAACACTGAAGCTTTCTTT. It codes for CASSIVGSGMNTEAFF.